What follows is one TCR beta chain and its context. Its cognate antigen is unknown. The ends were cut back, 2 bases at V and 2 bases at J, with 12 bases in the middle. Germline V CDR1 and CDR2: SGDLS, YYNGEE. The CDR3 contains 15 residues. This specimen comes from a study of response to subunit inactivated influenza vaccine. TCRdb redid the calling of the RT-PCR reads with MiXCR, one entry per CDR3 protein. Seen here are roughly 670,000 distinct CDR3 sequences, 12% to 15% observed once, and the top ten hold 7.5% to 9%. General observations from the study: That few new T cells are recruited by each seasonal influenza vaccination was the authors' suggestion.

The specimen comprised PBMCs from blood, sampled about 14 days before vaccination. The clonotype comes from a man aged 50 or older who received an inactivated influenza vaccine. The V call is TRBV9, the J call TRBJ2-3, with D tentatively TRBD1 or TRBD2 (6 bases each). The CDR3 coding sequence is TGTGCCAGCAGCGTCGACGGGGGCCTCACAGATACGCAGTATTTT. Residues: CASSVDGGLTDTQYF.